Below are 16 T cell receptor beta chains sequenced from a single sample in a study of blood T cell repertoires in COVID-19. Clones were read by immunoSEQ multiplex PCR, and TCRdb kept only the in-frame ones, dropping some. The sample consists of 250,000 to 350,000 clones, roughly 84% of them appearing once. The specimen sequenced was peripheral blood. The receptors come from a human donor with COVID-19, enrolled during active disease. The donor label of this sample is uncertain.

The chain combines TRBV28 with TRBJ2-2; 10 bases fit TRBD2. Germline CDR1 MDHEN, CDR2 SYDVKM. CDR3 length equals 16 residues. V shed 7 bases, J shed 0 bases, and the junction held 5 bases outside the gene matches. CDR3 region: CASTISGRPNTGELFF. The DNA of the CDR3 is TGTGCCAGCACCATTAGCGGGAGGCCGAACACCGGGGAGCTGTTTTTT.

The chain recombines TRBV10-2 with TRBJ1-5, with D possibly TRBD1 on 6 matching bases. Germline CDR1 reads WSHSY; CDR2 reads SAAADI. The CDR3 has 15 residues. Deletions cut 8 bases from V and 0 bases from J, with 14 bases between. The CDR3 is CASVPDRNSNQPQHF. CDR3 bases: TGCGCCAGCGTCCCGGACAGAAATAGCAATCAGCCCCAGCATTTT.

The chain couples TRBV9 to TRBJ1-1; no firm D call. Germline assignment: CDR1 SGDLS and CDR2 YYNGEE. Trimming cost V 4 bases and J 7 bases, with 17 bases left between them. CDR3 size: 14 residues. The CDR3 DNA follows: TGTGCCAGCAGCACCGAGGCTGGATGGAATGAAGCTTTCTTT. Translation gives CASSTEAGWNEAFF.

The chain carries TRBV29-1 and TRBJ2-7; TRBD1 aligns across 8 bases. The CDR3 has 14 residues. The V gene end was trimmed by 4 bases and the J gene end by 5 bases; junction bases not matched to a gene: 10. From germline, CDR1 is SQVTM and CDR2 ANQGSEA. CDR3 in DNA: TGCAGCGTTGCCGCGGGACAGGCTTATAACGAGCAGTACTTC. This encodes CSVAAGQAYNEQYF.

The chain recombines TRBV30 with TRBJ2-1; 7 bases are a match to TRBD1. The CDR3 totals 14 residues. Germline values: CDR1 GTSNPN, CDR2 SVGIG (reference sequence). With 4 bases clipped from V and 6 bases from J, the junction kept 9 bases outside the gene matches. CDR3 loop: CAWTRTGLGNEQFF. Written as DNA, the CDR3 is TGTGCCTGGACCCGGACAGGATTGGGCAATGAGCAGTTCTTC.

This sequence joins TRBV19 and TRBJ1-5, with D tentatively TRBD1 (5 bases). Trimming pared 6 bases from V and 2 bases from J, leaving 17 bases between. The CDR3 has 16 amino acids. Germline values: CDR1 LNHDA, CDR2 SQIVND (reference sequence). DNA of the CDR3: TGTGCCAGTAGCCCCTTGGGGGAGGTGGGCAATCAGCCCCAGCATTTT. Translation gives CASSPLGEVGNQPQHF.

This rearrangement joins TRBV2 to TRBJ1-1, with TRBD1 matching over 8 bases. The CDR3 loop spans 15 amino acids. Germline CDR1 and CDR2: SNHLY and FYNNEI. J was trimmed by 4 bases and V by 4 bases; bases with no gene match: 8. CDR3 in amino acids: CASSVDRDRGTEAFF. The CDR3 DNA sequence: TGTGCCAGCAGTGTGGACAGGGATCGAGGCACTGAAGCTTTCTTT.

The genes are TRBV10-1 and TRBJ2-4; 7 positions agree with TRBD1. The CDR3 sequence is 16 residues long. The germline V gene has CDR1 WNHNN and CDR2 SYGVQD (reference sequence). The V gene end was trimmed by 2 bases and the J gene end by 8 bases; junction bases not matched to a gene: 12. This CDR3 reads CASSEGTDNPFHIQYF. As DNA, the CDR3 is TGCGCCAGCAGTGAGGGGACAGACAACCCCTTTCACATTCAGTACTTC.

This clone turned up a few times. V usage is TRBV19 and J usage is TRBJ2-2; 10 nucleotides align to TRBD1. In germline, CDR1 is LNHDA, CDR2 SQIVND (reference sequence). This CDR3 is 14 amino acids long. V lost 4 bases and J lost 7; bases outside the gene matches: 3. In DNA, the CDR3 is TGTGCCAGTAGTACCGGACAGGGGGTCGGGGAGCTGTTTTTT. Translating gives CASSTGQGVGELFF.

This clone is a singleton in its sample. The V call is TRBV20-1, the J call TRBJ2-1, with a weak D call TRBD2 (5 bases). Germline V gives CDR1 DFQATT, CDR2 SNEGSKA (reference sequence). The CDR3 runs to 13 residues. V lost 3 bases to trimming and J lost 5 bases, with 11 bases between them. The CDR3 region has the DNA TGCAGTGCTAGTTTGGACTTAGACAATGAGCAGTTCTTC. This encodes CSASLDLDNEQFF.

The V gene is TRBV5-1, the J gene TRBJ2-6, with 10 bases that match TRBD1. CDR1 and CDR2 (germline): SGHRS, YFSETQ. Unmatched junction bases numbered 7, after V lost 0 bases and J lost 4 bases. The CDR3 loop spans 18 amino acids. CDR3: CASSLAGTGEVGANVLTF. The CDR3 coding sequence is TGCGCCAGCAGCTTGGCCGGGACAGGGGAGGTAGGGGCCAACGTCCTGACTTTC.

This clone showed up just once. The rearrangement joins TRBV11-2 to TRBJ2-7, with D possibly TRBD1 on 6 matching bases. Germline-derived CDR1 and CDR2 are SGHAT and FQNNGV. CDR3 length equals 15 residues. V lost 6 bases, J lost 1 base, and 16 bases lay in between. The CDR3 loop is CASSKPGAKSYEQYF. CDR3 DNA sequence: TGTGCCAGCAGTAAACCAGGGGCGAAGTCCTACGAGCAGTACTTC.

The chain carries TRBV5-4 and TRBJ1-6; 7 bases map to TRBD1. After removal of 0 bases from V and 5 bases from J, the junction contained 8 bases not matched to a gene. CDR3 length: 17 residues. CDR1 and CDR2 (germline): SGHNT, YYREEE (reference sequence). The CDR3 sequence is CASSLGRGANNNSPLHF. The CDR3 DNA reads TGTGCCAGCAGCTTGGGCAGGGGGGCTAACAATAATTCACCCCTCCACTTT.

This clone was found a few times. The chain joins TRBV5-4 to TRBJ2-7; 7 bases are a match to TRBD1. The germline gives CDR1 SGHNT, CDR2 YYREEE (reference sequence). The junction had 10 bases not matched to a gene; V was cut back by 5 bases and J by 2 bases. This CDR3 is built from 15 residues. CDR3 coding DNA: TGTGCCAGCAGTTCGGTCGGGACAGTGACCTACGAGCAGTACTTC. Protein product: CASSSVGTVTYEQYF.

V gene TRBV7-2 combines with J gene TRBJ2-1; no firm D call. Germline V gives CDR1 SGHTA, CDR2 FQGNSA. Trimming pared 2 bases from V and 8 bases from J, leaving 4 bases between. This CDR3 is built from 11 residues. The CDR3 DNA is TGTGCCAGCAGCTTATATGATGAGCAGTTCTTC. Translated: CASSLYDEQFF.

This chain uses TRBV30 with TRBJ2-1, with TRBD2 as a possible D gene (6 bases). The CDR3 has 13 amino acids. V was shortened by 3 bases and J by 5 bases, with 11 bases between the two germline ends. Germline V gene lookup returns CDR1 GTSNPN and CDR2 SVGIG (reference sequence). The CDR3 sequence is CAWRQRADNEQFF. CDR3 coding DNA: TGTGCCTGGAGACAGCGGGCCGACAATGAGCAGTTCTTC.